The 10 T cell receptor beta chains below all came from one sample that was sequenced in a study of cytomegalovirus exposure and HLA in healthy donors. This table comes from immunoSEQ multiplex PCR, and its TCRdb copy is limited to in-frame clones, with some not included. This table holds under 100,000 clones, roughly 83% found once. The specimen was PBMCs. These receptors were obtained from a woman between 18 and 30 years old in good health and CMV-seropositive.

This chain uses TRBV7-2 with TRBJ1-6; D gene ambiguous. The CDR3 runs to 13 residues. CDR1 and CDR2 (germline): SGHTA, FQGNSA. Between the trimmed V and J ends, which lost 4 bases and 14 bases, there was a span of 15 bases. CDR3 amino acids: CASSYLPRSALHF. The CDR3 region has the DNA TGTGCCAGCAGCTACTTACCAAGATCGGCCCTCCACTTT.

This clone was observed a handful of times. The V call is TRBV7-3, the J call TRBJ1-6; 7 bases are shared with TRBD1. The length of the CDR3 is 14 residues. Germline CDR1 SGHTA, CDR2 FQGTGA. The V segment lost 4 bases and the J segment 8 bases; nucleotides outside the gene matches: 5. The CDR3 DNA follows: TGTGCCAGCAGCTCGGGACAGAGGGATTCACCCCTCCACTTT. Translated: CASSSGQRDSPLHF.

The V gene is TRBV11-3, the J gene TRBJ2-7; D is possibly TRBD1 (6 bases). Trimming left V 5 bases short and J 0 bases short, with 11 bases between. CDR1 and CDR2 (germline): SGHNT, YENEEA. The CDR3 length is 14 residues. CDR3 coding DNA: TGTGCCAGCAGCATCTCGGACAGCTCCTACGAGCAGTACTTC. Protein sequence: CASSISDSSYEQYF.

The chain carries TRBV2 and TRBJ2-3; 7 nucleotides agree with TRBD1. The CDR3 has 14 amino acids. Germline CDR1 reads SNHLY; CDR2 reads FYNNEI. The ends lost 6 bases at V and 0 bases at J; junction bases unmatched: 3. Here the CDR3 DNA reads TGTGCCAGCAGCAAGGACAGGAGCACAGATACGCAGTATTTT. Protein product: CASSKDRSTDTQYF.

V is TRBV25-1 and J is TRBJ1-6; D unresolved. Looked up from germline, CDR1 is MGHDK and CDR2 is SYGVNS. The CDR3 totals 15 residues. Trimming shortened V by 7 bases and J by 7 bases, and 17 bases separated the two germline ends. For the CDR3, the DNA is TGTGCCAGCACTGGTGGAGGTCGGTTGAATTCACCCCTCCACTTT. This encodes CASTGGGRLNSPLHF.

This chain links TRBV30 with TRBJ2-5; the match to TRBD2 covers 8 bases. The CDR3 totals 15 residues. J was trimmed by 5 bases and V by 1 base; bases with no gene match: 9. Germline lookup yields CDR1 GTSNPN and CDR2 SVGIG (reference sequence). This CDR3 is CAWSETGGVAETQYF. CDR3 DNA sequence: TGTGCCTGGAGTGAAACGGGGGGGGTGGCTGAGACCCAGTACTTC.

The chain recombines TRBV28 with TRBJ1-2, with a possible D match to TRBD1 (6 bases). The CDR3 has 15 amino acids. Germline lookup yields CDR1 MDHEN and CDR2 SYDVKM. V was cut by 1 base and J by 0 bases, with 9 bases left in between. CDR3 residues: CASSLSGGPNYGYTF. CDR3 nucleotide sequence: TGTGCCAGCAGTTTATCGGGGGGGCCTAACTATGGCTACACCTTC.

This rearrangement joins TRBV7-9 to TRBJ1-4, with 7 bases matching TRBD1. CDR1 is SEHNR, CDR2 FQNEAQ, per germline (reference sequence). The CDR3 runs to 13 residues. Trimming took 8 bases from V and 5 from J; bases not matched to a gene: 5. The CDR3 sequence is CASGDRVNEKLFF. DNA of the CDR3: TGTGCCAGCGGAGACAGGGTGAATGAAAAACTGTTTTTT.

The chain has TRBV7-3 and TRBJ2-6; D is possibly TRBD2 (5 bases). The CDR3 contains 15 residues. Germline-derived CDR1 and CDR2 are SGHTA and FQGTGA. V was pared by 5 bases and J by 4 bases, with 12 bases between. This CDR3 is CASSPRDLGANVLTF. In DNA, the CDR3 is TGTGCCAGCAGCCCCCGGGATCTAGGGGCCAACGTCCTGACTTTC.

This chain connects TRBV28 to TRBJ1-5, with TRBD1 matching 9 bases. The CDR3 spans 16 residues. V was pared by 6 bases and J by 6 bases, with 12 bases of the junction left unmatched. The germline CDR1 and CDR2 sequences are MDHEN and SYDVKM. DNA for the CDR3: TGTGCCAGCAGACCACCACAGGGGGCGCGGTTTCAGCCCCAGCATTTT. Amino acid sequence: CASRPPQGARFQPQHF. The variable domain in full, completed from reference TRBV28 and TRBJ1-5, reads DVKVTQSSRYLVKRTGEKVFLECVQDMDHENMFWYRQDPGLGLRLIYFSYDVKMKEKGDIPEGYSVSREKKERFSLILESASTNQTSMYLCASRPPQGARFQPQHFGDGTRLSIL.